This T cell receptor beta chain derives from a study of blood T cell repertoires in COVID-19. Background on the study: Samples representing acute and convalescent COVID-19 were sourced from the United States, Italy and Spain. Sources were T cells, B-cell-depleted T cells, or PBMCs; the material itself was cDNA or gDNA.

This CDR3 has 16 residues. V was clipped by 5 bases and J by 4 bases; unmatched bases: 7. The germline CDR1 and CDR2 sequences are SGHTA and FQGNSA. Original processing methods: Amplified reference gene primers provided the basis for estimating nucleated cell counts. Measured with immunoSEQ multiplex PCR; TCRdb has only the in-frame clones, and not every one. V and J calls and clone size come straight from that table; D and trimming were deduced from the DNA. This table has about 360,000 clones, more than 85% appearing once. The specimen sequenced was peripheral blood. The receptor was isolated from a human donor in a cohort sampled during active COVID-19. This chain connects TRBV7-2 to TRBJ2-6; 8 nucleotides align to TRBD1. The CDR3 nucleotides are TGTGCCAGCAGCCCTCGGACAGGGTACGGGGCCAACGTCCTGACTTTC. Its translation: CASSPRTGYGANVLTF.